This T cell receptor beta chain was sequenced during a study of T cell repertoires in MIS-A myocarditis (dated by TCRdb to between 2021 and 2023). A word on this clone: Its antigen is unknown. No base qualities exist here, and no much larger clone lies one base off it.

The germline V and J ends show losses of 7 bases and 3 bases respectively, and no gene match explains 6 bases of the junction. Including the terminal cysteine and phenylalanine, the CDR3 comprises 15 residues. Left in the record is the CDR3 DNA by itself, 45 bases read in frame from the first base. Per the germline V gene, SNHLY is the CDR1 and FYNNEI is the CDR2. The QIAamp DNA FFPE kit was used to extract genomic DNA from formalin-fixed paraffin-embedded autopsy tissue. TCRbeta CDR3 regions were amplified with the immunoSEQ bias-controlled multiplex PCR and sequenced at high throughput. Per the source publication's procedure: CDR3 sequences were collapsed and filtered with the immunoSEQ vendor pipeline, and the abundance and frequency of each unique TCRbeta CDR3 were thereby quantified. Dominant CDR3 amino acid sequences were clustered with SARS-CoV-2-specific ImmuneCODE TCRbeta sequences by CD-HIT using a 90% global sequence identity threshold. Clones at frequencies from 0.1 to 1 were categorized as hyperexpanded, and clones at frequencies from 0.01 to 0.1 were categorized as large. CDR3 amino acid sequences and V and J gene assignments of dominant clones were confirmed with MiXCR. The R stringdist package was used to compute Levenshtein distances between the patient clonotypes and the ImmuneCODE hits. In TCRdb, the immuneACCESS table is reduced to in-frame sequences with V and J assigned. These tables do not hold every clone; where another copy was compared, an unresolved V gene accounts for under half, and the others remain unexplained. The V and J calls and clone size come from that table; D and trimming were worked out from the DNA. This sample gives 11,000 or so clones in total; 65% to 90% of them show up just once. The top ten clones comprise roughly 28% of the sample.

This receptor chain uses TRBV2 and TRBJ2-2, with 9 middle bases fitting TRBD1. Sequenced: right ventricle heart tissue obtained at autopsy. According to the study, the label for this sample's cell subset or site signals: cardiac tissue sample (left or right ventricle, interventricular septum, or pericardium). This TCR came from a man aged 18 to 29 with fulminant myocarditis from multisystem inflammatory syndrome in adults (MIS-A) after COVID-19. At the DNA level, the sequence is TGTGCCAGCACCCCCCGGACAGGGGACACCGGGGAGCTGTTTTTT. Its protein product is CASTPRTGDTGELFF.